Listed below are T cell receptor beta chains from one sample, sequenced in a study of cytomegalovirus exposure and HLA in healthy donors. Data came from immunoSEQ multiplex PCR; TCRdb stores just in-frame clones and leaves some out. Here the sample spans some 160,000 clones, roughly 84% being singletons. Sequencing used PBMCs. These receptor sequences come from a man aged 30 to 39 in good health and CMV-seropositive. CDR3s include the opening cysteine and the closing phenylalanine or tryptophan. A D gene is named only where the DNA matches it firmly. Clone size, where shown, is once, few, many, or a class for clones that have expanded.

clone_size j_call d_call v_call cdr3_nt cdr3_aa
- TRBJ1-1 TRBD1 TRBV29-1 TGCAGCGTTAAACAGGGGTACTCTGAAGCTTTCTTT CSVKQGYSEAFF
- TRBJ1-5 - TRBV19 TGTGCCAGTAGTCCCTCCGGGGGGTCTACAGGACAGCCCCAGCATTTT CASSPSGGSTGQPQHF
- TRBJ2-1 TRBD2 TRBV15 TGTGCCACCAGCAGATGGGGGACTAGCGGGAGTATCCATGAGCAGTTCTTC CATSRWGTSGSIHEQFF
few TRBJ2-5 - TRBV2 TGTGCCAGCAGTGGGACGGGGCAAGAGACCCAGTACTTC CASSGTGQETQYF
- TRBJ1-2 - TRBV7-2 TGTGCCAGCAGCTTAGTGAGTGAGATGACTAACTATGGCTACACCTTC CASSLVSEMTNYGYTF
- TRBJ1-5 TRBD1 TRBV7-2 TGTGCCAGCAGCCCAGGGACAGCCACTAATCAGCCCCAGCATTTT CASSPGTATNQPQHF
- TRBJ2-7 TRBD2 TRBV5-1 TGCGCCAGCAGCCCCGGGGGGTCCCCAGAGGACGAGCAGTACTTC CASSPGGSPEDEQYF
- TRBJ1-1 - TRBV19 TGTGCCAGTAGTATCGGGTGGGGAGGGACCACTGAAGCTTTCTTT CASSIGWGGTTEAFF
- TRBJ2-1 TRBD2 TRBV5-1 TGCGCCAGCAGCCGGTCTAGCGGGGTTACTTACTCCTACAATGAGCAGTTCTTC CASSRSSGVTYSYNEQFF
- TRBJ2-7 - TRBV6-1 TGTGCCAGCAGTTCACTTGGCGGCCGCTCCTACGAGCAGTACTTC CASSSLGGRSYEQYF
- TRBJ1-4 TRBD1 TRBV7-9 TGTGCCAGCAGCTTAGCGGACAGGGGAGTTGAAAAACTGTTTTTT CASSLADRGVEKLFF
- TRBJ2-2 - TRBV10-3 TGTGCCATCAGTGAGCGGAGAGGGGAGCTGTTTTTT CAISERRGELFF
- TRBJ1-1 TRBD1 TRBV7-2 TGTGCCAGCAGCTTACGCCGGGACAGTGTGGCTTTCTTT CASSLRRDSVAFF
- TRBJ2-5 TRBD2 TRBV5-1 TGCGCCAGCAGCTGGGCAGGAGACTCGGGGGGAGGAGAGACCCAGTACTTC CASSWAGDSGGGETQYF
- TRBJ1-1 - TRBV5-4 TGTGCCAGCAGCCCCGCAGGGGAATTAAACACTGAAGCTTTCTTT CASSPAGELNTEAFF
- TRBJ2-2 - TRBV7-6 TGTGCCAGCAGCTTAACCGGACAGCACACCGGGGAGCTGTTTTTT CASSLTGQHTGELFF
- TRBJ1-2 TRBD1 TRBV5-1 TGCGCCAGTAGCTCGGGACAGGGTTATGGCTACACCTTC CASSSGQGYGYTF
- TRBJ2-5 - TRBV7-6 TGTGCCAGCAGCTTAAAGACAAATCGGTGGGAGACCCAGTACTTC CASSLKTNRWETQYF
- TRBJ1-4 - TRBV29-1 TGCAGCGTCGCCCCTCTCTTGGGGGCGGGTGAAAAACTGTTTTTT CSVAPLLGAGEKLFF
few TRBJ2-2 - TRBV6-6 TGTGCCAGCAGCACAGCCACCGGGGAGCTGTTTTTT CASSTATGELFF
- TRBJ1-4 TRBD1 TRBV19 TGTGCCACCAAAACCCAGGGGGCTCGGGAAAAACTGTTTTTT CATKTQGAREKLFF
- TRBJ2-1 TRBD2 TRBV9 TGTGCCAGCAGCGTCGTGGGCGGGAGGAACTCCTACAATGAGCAGTTCTTC CASSVVGGRNSYNEQFF
- TRBJ2-7 TRBD2 TRBV7-8 TGTGCCAGCAGCTCTAGGGGTAGCGGGAGGGCCCTGTTCTACGAGCAGTACTTC CASSSRGSGRALFYEQYF
- TRBJ2-7 - TRBV5-1 TGCGCCAGCAGCTTGCGGGCCTACGAGCAGTACTTC CASSLRAYEQYF
few TRBJ1-3 - TRBV9 TGTGCCAGCAGCGTAGCGACGGGATCTGGAAACACCATATATTTT CASSVATGSGNTIYF
- TRBJ2-5 - TRBV20-1 TGCAGTGCTGGCAGAGAGACCCAGTACTTC CSAGRETQYF
once TRBJ2-3 - TRBV19 TGTGTCAGTAGTATCGGACGGGACATCACAGATACGCAGTATTTT CVSSIGRDITDTQYF
- TRBJ2-7 - TRBV12-5 TGTGCTAGTGGTTTGGATCTGGGGAGCGAGCAGTACTTC CASGLDLGSEQYF
few TRBJ1-1 - TRBV6-6 TGTGCCAGCAGTTACGATGGGGGGTCGGACACTGAAGCTTTCTTT CASSYDGGSDTEAFF
- TRBJ2-2 TRBD2 TRBV7-2 TGTGCCAGCAGCTTAGATTCCGGGAGGGCCACCGGGGAGCTGTTTTTT CASSLDSGRATGELFF
- TRBJ2-7 TRBD2 TRBV7-2 TGTGCCAGCAGCTTTAGTCCCGGGACTAGCGGGTACGAGCAGTACTTC CASSFSPGTSGYEQYF
- TRBJ2-5 TRBD1 TRBV4-1 TGCGCCAGCAGCCCCACCGGGACAGGGGGCGGGAAGACCCAGTACTTC CASSPTGTGGGKTQYF
- TRBJ2-3 TRBD2 TRBV27 TGTGCCAGCAGTTTGAGATACCCGGGACTAGCGGGAGATACGCAGTATTTT CASSLRYPGLAGDTQYF
few TRBJ1-1 - TRBV7-2 TGTGCCAGCAGCTTGACAGGTACCTCAGCTTTCTTT CASSLTGTSAFF
- TRBJ1-5 - TRBV4-2 TGTGCCAGCAGCCGAGCTCTGTATAGCAATCAGCCCCAGCATTTT CASSRALYSNQPQHF
- TRBJ2-5 - TRBV2 TGTGCCAGCAGCTTTAAAGAGACCCAGTACTTC CASSFKETQYF
- TRBJ2-7 - TRBV18 TGTGCCAGCGCCAGAATTCCCCACGAGCAGTACTTC CASARIPHEQYF
- TRBJ1-5 - TRBV6-1 TGTGCCAGCAGTGAAATGTACGGAGGGGAGTTAGATCAGCCCCAGCATTTT CASSEMYGGELDQPQHF
once TRBJ2-7 - TRBV29-1 TGCAGCGTAGCGGATGGGCCTAACGAGCAGTACTTC CSVADGPNEQYF
once TRBJ2-7 - TRBV18 TGTGCCAGCTCAGGCGGCGTATCCTACGAGCAGTACTTC CASSGGVSYEQYF
- TRBJ2-1 TRBD2 TRBV29-1 TGCAGCGTTCTTAGACTAGCGGGAGGGAATGAGCAGTTCTTC CSVLRLAGGNEQFF
- TRBJ2-1 TRBD2 TRBV11-2 TGTGCCAGCAGCTCGGGACTAGCGTTGAATGAGCAGTTCTTC CASSSGLALNEQFF
- TRBJ1-6 TRBD1 TRBV5-4 TGTGCCAGCAGCTTGGGGTCCGGGACAGTCTCGGGACCCCTCCACTTT CASSLGSGTVSGPLHF
- TRBJ2-5 TRBD1 TRBV5-6 TGTGCCAGCAGCCTCCCCCGACAGGGGGCAAGGGGGACCCAGTACTTC CASSLPRQGARGTQYF
- TRBJ2-1 TRBD2 TRBV29-1 TGCAGCGGGGCCTGGACTAGCGGGGGGCTCGAGCAGTTCTTC CSGAWTSGGLEQFF
- TRBJ1-1 - TRBV19 TGTGCCAGTAGTATACGGGTATCCCAGTATGAAGCTTTCTTT CASSIRVSQYEAFF
- TRBJ2-5 - TRBV18 TGTGCCAGCTCACCCTCGGCAGGGAGGGAGACCCAGTACTTC CASSPSAGRETQYF
- TRBJ1-2 - TRBV5-8 TGTGCCAGCAGCTTGGCCATTGTAAGAGTCGATGGCTACACCTTC CASSLAIVRVDGYTF
- TRBJ1-5 - TRBV7-9 TGTGCCAGCAGTTTCGCCCGGGGGGGGTCAACTCAGCCCCAGCATTTT CASSFARGGSTQPQHF
- TRBJ1-6 TRBD1 TRBV7-2 TGTGCCAGCAGCGTAGTAGGGACAGGAGATTCACCCCTCCACTTT CASSVVGTGDSPLHF
- TRBJ2-3 TRBD1 TRBV6-5 TGTGCCAGCAGTGAGAACAGGGGGGCAGATACGCAGTATTTT CASSENRGADTQYF